This T cell receptor (beta chain) was documented in a study of CD8 T cells in ankylosing spondylitis (TCRdb year 2017). Concerning the study at large: T cell receptor beta repertoires were profiled in healthy donors and ankylosing spondylitis patients so that disease-linked TCR variants could be found. Peripheral blood was sampled, and synovial fluid was additionally collected from ankylosing spondylitis patients. In total, the full study cohort was made up of 100 to 140 healthy donors and 25 to 30 ankylosing spondylitis patients.

Paper-wide results and their limitations: In peripheral blood, the disease-linked clones were found at relatively low frequencies and had a CD8+ phenotype. Blood from ankylosing spondylitis patients appeared to be characterized by a TCR beta motif composed of 7 to 9 highly homologous amino acid variants. Some motif variants were previously reported in synovial fluid and blood of reactive arthritis patients, suggesting common disease-initiation mechanisms. Significant enrichment of the disease-linked clones was reported in matched synovial fluid samples from ankylosing spondylitis patients.

Sequencing was carried out with an Illumina HiSeq 2500. Quantitative 5'-RACE with molecular barcodes was used to prepare TCR beta libraries. The published analysis was carried out like this. To identify disease-linked TCR variants, a new computational method was used, one built on a probabilistic model of VDJ rearrangement. TCRdb trimmed the raw reads at Q25, called clones with MiXCR and kept productive beta chains. Merged by CDR3 protein, the rows form single entries marked with the most common genes and DNA. In this record, the V and J calls reflect TCRdb's handling and not the investigators' own analysis. Recorded for this sample are roughly 700,000 distinct CDR3 sequences; 15% to 20% of them occurred a single time. Around 19% of the sample belongs to the ten largest clones. This clonotype was counted only a few times. Its antigen specificity is not known. The input lacks base qualities; no much larger clone sits a single base away.

The junction shows trimming of 3 bases on V and 0 bases on J, and the gene matches do not reach 6 bases of it. Via the germline V gene, CDR1 is SGHRS and CDR2 YFSETQ. From cysteine to phenylalanine, the CDR3 is 16 amino acids long. Only the CDR3 DNA is retained, 48 bases long and in frame from the first base. The receptor's source is a male donor with ankylosing spondylitis. Sequencing used blood, either unsorted or a sorted T cell fraction (not recorded which). The chain uses TRBV5-1 and TRBJ2-3, with 8 bases in between that match TRBD2. The encoded CDR3 is CASSSTSGPSTDTQYF. The nucleotide sequence reads TGCGCCAGCAGCTCTACTAGCGGACCTAGCACAGATACGCAGTATTTT.